Listed here are 23 T cell receptor beta chains from one sample, sequenced in a study of a mutant IDH1 vaccine in newly diagnosed glioma. No cognate antigen is known for these TCRs. Clones were read by immunoSEQ multiplex PCR, and TCRdb kept only the in-frame ones, dropping some. The sample has 70,000 to 90,000 clones; over 75% are singletons. Stated time point: week 5, during vaccination. Doses consisted of 300 ug of mutant IDH1 20-mer peptide each, paired with topical imiquimod. The material sequenced was PBMCs, taken from a glioma patient whose treatment included an IDH1 peptide vaccine. The receptors originated from a woman between 50 and 59 years old with glioma.

The V gene is TRBV15, the J gene TRBJ2-7; 10 nucleotides line up with TRBD1. V gave up 3 bases and J gave up 1 base; unmatched junction bases: 12. Germline V gives CDR1 LNHNV, CDR2 YYDKDF (reference sequence). The CDR3 has 18 residues. The CDR3 here is CATSSHTRPGQGSYEQYF. In DNA, the CDR3 is TGTGCCACCAGCAGCCATACCCGCCCGGGACAGGGGTCCTACGAGCAGTACTTC.

The V call is TRBV28, the J call TRBJ2-7; 11 bases map to TRBD2. This CDR3 region has 16 residues. The germline gives CDR1 MDHEN, CDR2 SYDVKM. J was trimmed by 2 bases and V by 5 bases; bases with no gene match: 8. For the CDR3, the DNA is TGTGCCAGCAGTGAACTAGCGGGAGCGCGTGCCTACGAGCAGTACTTC. Translated, it gives CASSELAGARAYEQYF.

This chain links TRBV10-3 with TRBJ2-7; D not certain. V lost 0 bases to trimming and J lost 5 bases, with 8 bases between them. The CDR3 runs to 13 residues. Germline V lookup: CDR1 ENHRY, CDR2 SYGVKD. CDR3 protein: CAISESPIHEQYF. CDR3 sequence (DNA): TGTGCCATCAGTGAGTCGCCAATCCACGAGCAGTACTTC.

The chain couples TRBV7-6 to TRBJ2-7; possible D gene TRBD2, 6 bases. CDR1 is SGHVS, CDR2 FNYEAQ, per germline. The CDR3 length is 15 residues. Trimming pared 1 base from V and 1 base from J, leaving 11 bases between. DNA of the CDR3: TGTGCCAGCAGCTTAGAGACGGCGGGATCCTACGAGCAGTACTTC. Translated, it gives CASSLETAGSYEQYF.

The DNA of the CDR3 is TGTGCCAGCAGAGGTAATGAAAAACTGTTTTTT. Translated: CASRGNEKLFF. The chain employs TRBV11-2 and TRBJ1-4, with unresolved D. Germline lookup yields CDR1 SGHAT and CDR2 FQNNGV. Between the trimmed V and J ends, which lost 6 bases and 4 bases, there was a span of 3 bases. This CDR3 contains 11 residues.

This chain uses TRBV11-2 with TRBJ1-5; weak D call: TRBD1 (5 bases). There are 14 residues in the CDR3. Germline V lookup: CDR1 SGHAT, CDR2 FQNNGV. The V end was cut by 4 bases, the J end by 2 bases, with 9 bases between. In DNA form, the CDR3 reads TGTGCCAGCAGCTATGGACAAGGCAATCAGCCCCAGCATTTT. Translating it yields CASSYGQGNQPQHF.

V gene TRBV28 combines with J gene TRBJ1-5; D gene unclear. With 5 bases removed from V and 6 bases from J, the gap between germline ends came to 5 bases. Per germline, CDR1 MDHEN and CDR2 SYDVKM. This CDR3 spans 11 amino acids. The CDR3 bases are TGTGCCAGCAGTGAAGTTCAGCCCCAGCATTTT. Protein sequence: CASSEVQPQHF.

The V and J genes are TRBV11-1 and TRBJ2-1; the D is unclear. The V end was cut by 1 base, the J end by 9 bases, with 10 bases between. The CDR3 length is 13 residues. The V gene's germline CDR1 is SGHAT and CDR2 FQDESV (reference sequence). In DNA, the CDR3 is TGTGCCAGCAGCTTAGTTTTCCAGGCTGAGCAGTTCTTC. Translated, it gives CASSLVFQAEQFF.

The V and J genes are TRBV5-1 and TRBJ2-5, with 8 positions matching TRBD2. Germline trimming cut 2 bases from V and 2 bases from J; bases unmatched to any gene: 2. This CDR3 contains 14 residues. Germline CDR1 and CDR2: SGHRS and YFSETQ. The CDR3 here is CASSFRGRQETQYF. DNA of the CDR3: TGCGCCAGCAGCTTCCGCGGGAGGCAAGAGACCCAGTACTTC. Full variable domain (outside the CDR3, taken from reference TRBV5-1 and TRBJ2-5): KAGVTQTPRYLIKTRGQQVTLSCSPISGHRSVSWYQQTPGQGLQFLFEYFSETQRNKGNFPGRFSGRQFSNSRSEMNVSTLELGDSALYLCASSFRGRQETQYFGPGTRLLVL.

The rearrangement links TRBV7-6 to TRBJ1-1, with unresolved D. The CDR3 spans 16 residues. The germline gives CDR1 SGHVS, CDR2 FNYEAQ. V lost 5 bases to trimming and J lost 4 bases, with 20 bases between them. CDR3 DNA sequence: TGTGCCAGCAGCCCTCTTAACGGCGAGTTGGGCACTGAAGCTTTCTTT. Its protein is CASSPLNGELGTEAFF.

The chain employs TRBV19 and TRBJ2-7, with 12 positions matching TRBD2. In germline, CDR1 is LNHDA, CDR2 SQIVND (reference sequence). Trimming took 3 bases from V and 5 from J; bases not matched to a gene: 2. This CDR3 region has 14 residues. The chain's CDR3 is CASSILAGGNEQYF. CDR3 DNA: TGTGCCAGTAGTATTCTAGCGGGAGGGAACGAGCAGTACTTC.

The V gene is TRBV15, the J gene TRBJ1-5; D gene unclear. CDR3 length: 14 amino acids. CDR1 and CDR2 from the germline V gene are LNHNV and YYDKDF (reference sequence). Trimming cost V 4 bases and J 4 bases, with 11 bases left between them. The CDR3 DNA follows: TGTGCCACCAGCATGGATACCCGGAATCAGCCCCAGCATTTT. This encodes CATSMDTRNQPQHF.

The gene calls are TRBV7-9 and TRBJ1-1; D remains ambiguous. CDR1 and CDR2 from the germline V gene are SEHNR and FQNEAQ (reference sequence). The V end was cut by 7 bases, the J end by 5 bases, with 11 bases between. This CDR3 comprises 12 residues. CDR3 in DNA: TGTGCCAGCATCCCGACGGGGACTGAAGCTTTCTTT. It yields the protein CASIPTGTEAFF.

This chain joins TRBV7-9 and TRBJ2-7; possible D gene TRBD2, 6 bases. The CDR3 contains 15 residues. Trimming took 4 bases from V and 1 from J, leaving 14 bases between them. The V gene's germline CDR1 is SEHNR and CDR2 FQNEAQ (reference sequence). As DNA, the CDR3 is TGTGCCAGCAGCTACATTAGCGGTGCGTCCTACGAGCAGTACTTC. This codes for CASSYISGASYEQYF.

The V gene is TRBV5-1, the J gene TRBJ2-3; TRBD2 matches 9 bases. Germline lookup yields CDR1 SGHRS and CDR2 YFSETQ. V dropped 4 bases and J dropped 3; count of bases not matched to a gene: 12. This CDR3 spans 17 amino acids. CDR3 sequence: CASSVDPPGLATDTQYF. The DNA of the CDR3 is TGCGCCAGCAGCGTCGACCCCCCGGGACTAGCAACAGATACGCAGTATTTT.

The CDR3 spells CASTLGQGDYGYTF. In DNA, the CDR3 is TGTGCCAGCACTCTAGGACAGGGCGACTATGGCTACACCTTC. The rearrangement uses TRBV6-5 and TRBJ1-2; 8 nucleotides match TRBD1. V was pared by 7 bases and J by 3 bases, with 7 bases of the junction left unmatched. CDR3 length: 14 residues. CDR1 is MNHEY and CDR2 is SVGAGI in the germline V gene.

This clone has only a few counts. The rearrangement links TRBV29-1 to TRBJ2-3; no firm D call. The CDR3 covers 16 residues. Trimming stripped 7 bases from V and 1 base from J, with 21 bases between. Germline V CDR1 and CDR2: SQVTM, ANQGSEA. This chain's CDR3 is CSAIPMSASGTDTQYF. The CDR3, as DNA: TGCAGCGCCATCCCGATGAGCGCATCGGGCACAGATACGCAGTATTTT.

The chain couples TRBV9 to TRBJ2-7; weak D call: TRBD2 (5 bases). V was shortened by 3 bases and J by 3 bases, with 13 bases between the two germline ends. The germline gives CDR1 SGDLS, CDR2 YYNGEE. CDR3 length: 14 residues. The CDR3 nucleotides are TGTGCCAGCAGCGGCAGCGGTGCACACTACGAGCAGTACTTC. This sequence encodes CASSGSGAHYEQYF.

The gene calls are TRBV5-1 and TRBJ1-4; D is perhaps TRBD1 (6 bases). The germline V and J ends were trimmed by 4 bases and 3 bases, with 13 bases remaining between them. This CDR3 is 15 amino acids long. Germline assignment: CDR1 SGHRS and CDR2 YFSETQ. The CDR3 protein is CASSASGVPNEKLFF. CDR3 coding DNA: TGCGCCAGCAGCGCCTCAGGGGTGCCTAATGAAAAACTGTTTTTT.

V usage is TRBV19 and J usage is TRBJ2-7; 10 bases are a match to TRBD2. This CDR3 is built from 14 residues. J was trimmed by 2 bases and V by 7 bases; bases with no gene match: 5. Germline V gives CDR1 LNHDA, CDR2 SQIVND (reference sequence). The CDR3 DNA reads as TGTGCCAGTATAGCGGGAGGCCCTCCCTACGAGCAGTACTTC. Protein product: CASIAGGPPYEQYF.

V is TRBV27 and J is TRBJ1-4; 8 bases fit TRBD1. Trimming removed 5 bases from V and 8 bases from J; junction bases left unmatched: 10. Germline loops: CDR1 MNHEY, CDR2 SMNVEV (reference sequence). The CDR3 length is 15 residues. The CDR3 DNA is TGTGCCAGCAGTCCTGAGACAGGGGCCCGAGAAAAACTGTTTTTT. Its protein product is CASSPETGAREKLFF.

The chain joins TRBV19 to TRBJ1-4; the D is unclear. CDR1 is LNHDA and CDR2 is SQIVND in the germline V gene (reference sequence). Trimming pared 11 bases from V and 6 bases from J, leaving 31 bases between. This CDR3 is 18 amino acids long. CDR3 DNA: TGTGCCGGACGCGGGCCATCTCCGGAAGACGAGAGGGATGAAAAACTGTTTTTT. It specifies CAGRGPSPEDERDEKLFF.

The DNA of the CDR3 is TGCGCCAGCAGGAGGGACAGGAGAAGCAATCAGCCCCAGCATTTT. This encodes CASRRDRRSNQPQHF. The chain is built from TRBV10-2 and TRBJ1-5; TRBD1 matches 8 bases. V lost 6 bases and J lost 1; bases outside the gene matches: 5. Germline V CDR1 and CDR2: WSHSY, SAAADI. This CDR3 region has 15 residues.